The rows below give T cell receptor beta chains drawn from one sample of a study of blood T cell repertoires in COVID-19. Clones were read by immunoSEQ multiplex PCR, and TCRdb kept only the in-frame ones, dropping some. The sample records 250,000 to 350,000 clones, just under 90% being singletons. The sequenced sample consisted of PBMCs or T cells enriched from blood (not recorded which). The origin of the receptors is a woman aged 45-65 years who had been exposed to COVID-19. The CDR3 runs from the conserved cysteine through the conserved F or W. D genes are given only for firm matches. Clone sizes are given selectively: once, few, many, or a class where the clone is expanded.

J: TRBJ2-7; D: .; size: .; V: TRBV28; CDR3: CASTKGGTAFEQYF; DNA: TGTGCCAGCACCAAAGGAGGGACGGCCTTCGAGCAGTACTTC
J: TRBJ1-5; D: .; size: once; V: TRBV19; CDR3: CASSIGSTGKVRGNQPQHF; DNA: TGTGCCAGTAGTATAGGTTCCACAGGGAAGGTTAGGGGCAATCAGCCCCAGCATTTT
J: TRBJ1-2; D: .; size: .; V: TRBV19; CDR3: CASSINRAYGYTF; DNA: TGTGCCAGTAGTATAAACAGGGCCTATGGCTACACCTTC
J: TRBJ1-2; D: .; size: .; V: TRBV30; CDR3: CACQTLGYTF; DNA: TGTGCCTGTCAAACTCTAGGCTACACCTTC
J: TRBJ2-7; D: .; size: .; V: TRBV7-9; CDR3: CASSPPDSRGTYEQYF; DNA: TGTGCCAGCAGCCCACCTGACTCTCGGGGGACCTACGAGCAGTACTTC
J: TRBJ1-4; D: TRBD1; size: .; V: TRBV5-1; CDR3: CASSYMGQGSNEKLFF; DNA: TGCGCCAGCAGCTATATGGGACAGGGAAGTAATGAAAAACTGTTTTTT
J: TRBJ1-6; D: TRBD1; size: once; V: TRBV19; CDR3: CASSIGTGYNSPLHF; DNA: TGTGCCAGTAGTATAGGGACAGGGTACAATTCACCCCTCCACTTT
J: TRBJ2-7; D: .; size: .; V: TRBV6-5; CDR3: CASSTRDSYEQYF; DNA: TGTGCCAGCAGTACCCGGGACTCCTACGAGCAGTACTTC
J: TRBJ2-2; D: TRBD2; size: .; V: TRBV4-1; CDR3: CASSQEGPAGGLIGELFF; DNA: TGCGCCAGCAGCCAAGAAGGGCCAGCGGGGGGGCTTATCGGGGAGCTGTTTTTT
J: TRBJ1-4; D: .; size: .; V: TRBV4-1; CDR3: CASSQGDSSLFF; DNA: TGCGCCAGCAGCCAAGGCGACAGTAGCCTGTTTTTT